This T cell receptor (beta chain) was identified during a study of T cells after yellow fever vaccination. Broader study findings: Re-detected after boosting: most primary clones, around 96% of CD4 and under 90% of CD8.

Each CDR3 protein gets one entry after TCRdb re-called the 5' RACE reads with MiXCR. Of about 510,000 distinct CDR3 sequences in the sample, 21% were seen once. Of note for this clonotype: Its matching antigen is unknown.

V trimming: 2 bases; J trimming: 3 bases; junction bases outside the gene matches: 7. Germline-derived CDR1 and CDR2 are MNHEY and SVGAGI. This CDR3 has 16 amino acids. This specimen was PBMCs, taken about 21 days after the first yellow fever vaccination. The chain carries TRBV6-5 and TRBJ1-1; TRBD1 agrees at 9 bases. The TCR comes from a man aged 18 to 35 who received the YFV17D yellow fever vaccine. In DNA, the CDR3 is TGTGCCAGCAGTTACACACAGGGGGCGCGGGACACTGAAGCTTTCTTT. It codes for CASSYTQGARDTEAFF.